The clone carrying this T cell receptor beta chain was detected only once. The data stem from a study of CD8+CD57+ T cells in acquired aplastic anemia. This CDR3 is built from 14 residues. CDR1 ENHRY and CDR2 SYGVKD come from the germline V gene. V lost 0 bases to trimming and J lost 4 bases, with 9 bases between them. TCR beta VDJ combinations and CDR3 sequences were profiled from genomic DNA. Via MiXCR, TCRdb re-called the reads, giving one row per CDR3 protein. Among about 200,000 distinct CDR3 sequences listed, almost 35% were seen once. The sample taken for sequencing was sorted CD4+, CD8+, or CD8+CD57+ T cells (not recorded which) from PBMCs. The TCR originated in a human donor in good health, serving as a control. The V call is TRBV10-3, the J call TRBJ1-2; D uncertain. The DNA for the CDR3 is TGTGCCATCAGTGAGTCTCAGGAAAGCTATGGCTACACCTTC. Translation: CAISESQESYGYTF.